This T cell receptor beta chain was retrieved from a study of human T cells and chemical hapten exposure (dated by TCRdb to the early 2020s). A note on the overall study: For sensitization, 2% DPC in acetone was applied to a roughly 2 cm by roughly 2 cm area of upper inner arm skin. Throughout the study period of 20 to 25 weeks, patients also received therapeutic DPC doses to the scalp every week. Patch testing was performed on the upper back with Finn chambers containing 0.01% DPC, and the patch tests were scored after 6 days according to International Contact Dermatitis Research Group standards. The patient cohort, mostly female, included alopecia areata with under or over 50% scalp involvement, alopecia totalis and alopecia universalis. Libraries were combined into a pool for sequencing, and differences in TCR yield between samples came mainly from small differences in library volumes within the pool. The study tracked peripheral blood TCR repertoire changes in vivo during primary and secondary sensitization to the hapten diphenylcyclopropenone (DPC) in alopecia patients. Blood samples were taken from patients before sensitization (week 0) and at 2, 6 and about 24 weeks after DPC sensitization. For TCR sequencing, blood came from over 25 alopecia patients at anywhere from one to four time points (pre-sensitization, 2, 6 and 24 weeks).

This specimen's time point label, interpreted: pre-sensitization, week 0. The label giving this sample's treatment or condition can be read as: therapeutic diphenylcyclopropenone sensitization with weekly scalp DPC. Blood at each patch-test visit was drawn before the patch test was applied. Patients were eligible if aged 18 to 70, diagnosed with alopecia and judged suitable for DPC therapy, and pregnant patients were excluded. Total RNA was extracted from unfractionated whole blood that had been collected in Tempus Blood RNA tubes. The CDR3 covers 15 residues, taking in both the cysteine and the phenylalanine. The read is trimmed to its CDR3 DNA, 45 bases read in frame from base 1. The junction carries 7 bases between V and J, which are trimmed by 1 base and 0 bases respectively. This clonotype has a count of ten or more. The target of this receptor is not known. No qualities accompany the bases; no much larger clone lies one base away.

Broader findings and caveats from the paper: Expanded TCRs formed significantly more large CDR3 similarity clusters than pre-sensitization or healthy control sets, consistent with antigen-driven responses. After repeated subsampling, the strength of the expansion versus patch-test correlation and the threshold at which it became significant changed. The number of TCRs above 1 in 1000 frequency did not change with DPC sensitization; there was no evidence of global repertoire structure alterations. Because all patients had alopecia, a presumed autoimmune disease, the immune response of the patients might differ from that of healthy individuals. The number of PT1 expanded TCRs positively correlated with patch test score, significant at thresholds 8, 16 and 32 but not 4.

Receptor libraries were prepared by RACE. For sequencing, a NextSeq 500 was employed. During library preparation, unique molecular identifiers were attached to individual cDNA molecules so that TCRs could be counted quantitatively and reproducibly. Both TCR alpha and TCR beta chains were sequenced from each blood RNA sample. The authors' pipeline ran thus. A median of roughly 99,000 TCRs per sample was observed, with a range of about 20,000 to 700,000. V, J and CDR3 annotation of the TCR reads was carried out using the Decombinator software suite. For PS versus PT1 abundance plots, all samples were subsampled to the same number of TCRs (28,000). Expanded TCRs were defined as absent before sensitization and observed at least eight times at the 2-week time point. In TCRdb, the public reads were trimmed at Q25 with fastp and aligned with MiXCR, with productive beta chains retained. Merged by CDR3 protein, the rows form single entries marked with the most common genes and DNA. These V and J calls are TCRdb output, not the study's own analysis. The sample table lists more than 300,000 distinct CDR3 sequences, roughly 6% of them with a count of one. The ten biggest clones cover about 8.2% of the sample.

Recombination linked TRBV12-3 or TRBV12-4 to TRBJ1-3; no D gene can be assigned with confidence. Material: whole blood, obtained in connection with sensitization to the hapten diphenylcyclopropenone (DPC). The clonotype originates from a young woman with alopecia areata. Some clones in this sample may be carry-over from other donors' samples. The sequenced DNA is TGTGCCAGCAGTTTAGGCCGGAACTCTGGAAACACCATATATTTT. It is translated as CASSLGRNSGNTIYF.